The clone carrying this TCR beta chain appeared many times. TCRdb independently ran MiXCR on the 5' RACE reads; one entry per CDR3 protein. The sample has about 160,000 distinct CDR3 sequences, roughly 3.3% seen once; the top ten hold around 8.1%. The record originates from a study of identical twins. The CDR3 contains 13 residues. The V gene lost 6 bases and the J gene lost 1 base, with 12 bases spanning the gap. Germline-derived CDR1 and CDR2 are DFQATT and SNEGSKA (reference sequence). The material sequenced was memory T cells sorted from blood. V usage is TRBV20-1 and J usage is TRBJ2-5; D not resolved. The receptor comes from a man in his late teens or twenties in good health. The CDR3: CSAGPWGQETQYF. The CDR3 DNA reads as TGCAGTGCGGGTCCATGGGGCCAAGAGACCCAGTACTTC.